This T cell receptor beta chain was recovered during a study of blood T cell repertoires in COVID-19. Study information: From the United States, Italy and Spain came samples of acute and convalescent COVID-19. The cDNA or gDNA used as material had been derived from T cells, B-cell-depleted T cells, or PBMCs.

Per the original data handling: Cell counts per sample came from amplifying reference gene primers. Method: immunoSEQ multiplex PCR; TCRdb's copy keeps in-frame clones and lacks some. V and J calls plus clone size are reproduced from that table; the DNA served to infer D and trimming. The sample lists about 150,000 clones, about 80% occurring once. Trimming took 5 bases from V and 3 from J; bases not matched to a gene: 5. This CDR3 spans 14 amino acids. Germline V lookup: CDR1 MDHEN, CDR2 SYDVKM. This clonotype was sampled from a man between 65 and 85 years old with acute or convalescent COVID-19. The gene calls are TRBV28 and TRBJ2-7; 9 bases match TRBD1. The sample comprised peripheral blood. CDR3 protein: CASSRRTGVYEQYF. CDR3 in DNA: TGTGCCAGCAGTCGACGGACAGGGGTCTACGAGCAGTACTTC.